The rows below give T cell receptor beta chains drawn from one sample of a study of blood T cell repertoires in COVID-19. The assay was immunoSEQ multiplex PCR, and TCRdb's table has in-frame clones only and misses some. Of around 150,000 clones listed, almost 80% are singletons. The sample taken for sequencing was peripheral blood. These receptors were collected from a man in his fifties with active or convalescent COVID-19. Both conserved end residues are part of each CDR3. The D gene is left open where the match is weak. Size values are once, few and many counts, or a class for expanded clones, and some rows have none.

TRBV27,TRBJ1-2,-,TRBD1,TGTGCCAGCAGTTCCTCCGGGACAGGGGTGAGGGGCTACACCTTC,CASSSSGTGVRGYTF
TRBV27,TRBJ2-7,-,-,TGTGCCAGCAAAGGGACTTATACCTACGAGCAGTACTTC,CASKGTYTYEQYF
TRBV29-1,TRBJ2-3,-,-,TGCAGCGCCAGCCGGAGGGCGGGAACGCCAGATACGCAGTATTTT,CSASRRAGTPDTQYF
TRBV2,TRBJ1-6,-,-,TGTGCCAGCAGCGAACAATCAGGTCACAATTCACCCCTCCACTTT,CASSEQSGHNSPLHF
TRBV27,TRBJ1-6,few,-,TGTGCCAGCAGTTTTGAGGGTGCCTATAATTCACCCCTCCACTTT,CASSFEGAYNSPLHF
TRBV4-1,TRBJ2-1,-,-,TGCGCCAGCAGCCTGGCAATTGGTGAGCAGTTCTTC,CASSLAIGEQFF
TRBV4-1,TRBJ2-3,few,TRBD2,TGCGCCAGCAGCCAAGAGTGGAGCGGGAGGGCCCTCGATACGCAGTATTTT,CASSQEWSGRALDTQYF
TRBV6-1,TRBJ2-4,few,-,TGTGCCAGCAGTGAATCGCTAGCGGCCAAAAACATTCAGTACTTC,CASSESLAAKNIQYF
TRBV9,TRBJ1-2,-,-,TGTGCCAGCAGCCTATACTCCCGACAGGCGGCCTATGGCTACACCTTC,CASSLYSRQAAYGYTF
TRBV3-1/TRBV3-2,TRBJ2-1,once,-,TGTGCCAGCAGCCAAGATTCGGTACGGTACAATGAGCAGTTCTTC,CASSQDSVRYNEQFF
TRBV10-1,TRBJ2-1,-,TRBD2,TGCGCCAGCAGTGAAGCGGGGGCGATGTACAATGAGCAGTTCTTC,CASSEAGAMYNEQFF
TRBV3-1/TRBV3-2,TRBJ2-7,-,TRBD2,TGTGCCAGCAGCTCCCTAGCGGGAGGGCCGGGCGAGCAGTACTTC,CASSSLAGGPGEQYF
TRBV7-9,TRBJ1-2,many,-,TGTGCCAGCGCCCCCCCCCACCAGGGTCCCGACTATGGCTACACCTTC,CASAPPHQGPDYGYTF
TRBV18,TRBJ2-7,-,-,TGTGCCAGCTCACCGAGCGAGCGGAGCTCCTACGAGCAGTACTTC,CASSPSERSSYEQYF
TRBV5-6,TRBJ2-1,-,TRBD1,TGTGCCAGCAGCCTTTGGACAGGCTACAATGAGCAGTTCTTC,CASSLWTGYNEQFF
TRBV7-9,TRBJ1-1,many,-,TGTGCCAGCAGCACCTCCTTACGGCAGGGGAGGAACACTGAAGCTTTCTTT,CASSTSLRQGRNTEAFF
TRBV7-9,TRBJ1-6,-,-,TGTGCCAGCAGCTTAGGAGGGCCGGGCTATAATTCACCCCTCCACTTT,CASSLGGPGYNSPLHF
TRBV5-4,TRBJ2-7,-,-,TGTGCCAGCAGCTTGGCTGCGAGACAGAATTACGAGCAGTACTTC,CASSLAARQNYEQYF
TRBV9,TRBJ2-3,-,TRBD2,TGTGCCAGCAGCGTAGGGGTTGCGGGAGGTGAAGATACGCAGTATTTT,CASSVGVAGGEDTQYF
TRBV29-1,TRBJ1-5,-,-,TGCAGCGTTGAATCGGGAGGGAGCAATCAGCCCCAGCATTTT,CSVESGGSNQPQHF
TRBV25-1,TRBJ2-3,-,-,TGTGCCAGCGGTCAGGATTATACGCAGTATTTT,CASGQDYTQYF
TRBV24-1,TRBJ2-5,-,TRBD2,TGTGCCACCAGTGATTTGCGGCTAGCGGACCAAGAGACCCAGTACTTC,CATSDLRLADQETQYF
TRBV7-8,TRBJ2-5,-,-,TGTGCCAGCAGCTTAGTGGTAGGGGTAGGACAAGAGACCCAGTACTTC,CASSLVVGVGQETQYF
TRBV19,TRBJ1-1,once,-,TGTGCCAGTAGTATTGAAAGGGGAGCTTTCTTT,CASSIERGAFF
TRBV9,TRBJ1-4,-,-,TGTGCCAGCAGTCCAGGAGGAACCAATGAAAAACTGTTTTTT,CASSPGGTNEKLFF
TRBV6-5,TRBJ2-1,-,TRBD2,TGTGCCAGCAGTTCGCCCTTTAGCGGGGTACGCAATGAGCAGTTCTTC,CASSSPFSGVRNEQFF
TRBV11-2,TRBJ2-5,-,-,TGTGCCAGCAGCCTAACAGGGATCGAGCAAGAGACCCAGTACTTC,CASSLTGIEQETQYF